This entry concerns a single T cell receptor beta chain. The primer mix had 60 Vbeta and 13 Jbeta primers. Generated by immunoSEQ multiplex PCR, the TCRdb table keeps only in-frame clones and is missing some. Of about 97,000 clones listed, under 85% were seen once; the top ten hold roughly 2%. The data are from a study of cytomegalovirus exposure and HLA in healthy donors. Germline-derived CDR1 and CDR2 are SQVTM and ANQGSEA. The CDR3 runs to 13 residues. Trimming shortened V by 5 bases and J by 1 base, and 11 bases separated the two germline ends. The chain couples TRBV29-1 to TRBJ1-1, with D possibly TRBD1 on 5 matching bases. The sample consisted of PBMCs. The receptor comes from a woman in her 40s in good health and CMV-seronegative. CDR3: CSVSLGRNTEAFF. Here the CDR3 DNA reads TGCAGCGTTTCCCTGGGGCGGAACACTGAAGCTTTCTTT.